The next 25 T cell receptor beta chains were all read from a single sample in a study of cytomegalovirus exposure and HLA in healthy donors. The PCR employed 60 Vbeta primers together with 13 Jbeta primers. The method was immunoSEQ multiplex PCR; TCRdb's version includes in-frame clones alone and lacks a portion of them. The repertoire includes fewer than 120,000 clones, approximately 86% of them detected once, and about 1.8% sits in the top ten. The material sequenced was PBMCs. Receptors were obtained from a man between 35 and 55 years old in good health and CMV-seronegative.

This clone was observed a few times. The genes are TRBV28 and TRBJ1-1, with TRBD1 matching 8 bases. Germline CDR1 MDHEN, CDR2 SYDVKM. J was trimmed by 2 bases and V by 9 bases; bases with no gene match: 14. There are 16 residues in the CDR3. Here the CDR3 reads CASETGQAFFNTEAFF. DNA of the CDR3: TGTGCCAGTGAAACGGGACAGGCTTTTTTTAACACTGAAGCTTTCTTT.

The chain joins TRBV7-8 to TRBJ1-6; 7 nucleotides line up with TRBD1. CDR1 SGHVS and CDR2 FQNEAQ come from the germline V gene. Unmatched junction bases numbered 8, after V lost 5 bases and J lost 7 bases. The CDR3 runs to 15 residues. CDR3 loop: CASSTTGTENSPLHF. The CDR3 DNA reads TGTGCCAGCAGCACAACCGGGACAGAGAATTCACCCCTCCACTTT. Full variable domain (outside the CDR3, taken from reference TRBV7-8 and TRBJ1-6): GAGVSQSPRYKVAKRGQDVALRCDPISGHVSLFWYQQALGQGPEFLTYFQNEAQLDKSGLPSDRFFAERPEGSVSTLKIQRTQQEDSAVYLCASSTTGTENSPLHFGNGTRLTVT.

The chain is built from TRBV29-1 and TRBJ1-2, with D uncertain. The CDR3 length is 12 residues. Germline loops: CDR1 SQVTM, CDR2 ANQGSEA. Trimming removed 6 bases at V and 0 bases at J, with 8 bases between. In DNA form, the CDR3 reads TGCAGCGTCCTGCAGGCTAACTATGGCTACACCTTC. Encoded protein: CSVLQANYGYTF.

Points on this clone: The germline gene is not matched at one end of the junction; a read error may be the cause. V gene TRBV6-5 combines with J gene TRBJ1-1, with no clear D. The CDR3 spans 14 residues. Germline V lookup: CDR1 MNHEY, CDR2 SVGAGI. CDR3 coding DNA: TGTGCCAGCAGTGACTCAAGGATAACGGGTGAAGCTTTCTTT. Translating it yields CASSDSRITGEAFF.

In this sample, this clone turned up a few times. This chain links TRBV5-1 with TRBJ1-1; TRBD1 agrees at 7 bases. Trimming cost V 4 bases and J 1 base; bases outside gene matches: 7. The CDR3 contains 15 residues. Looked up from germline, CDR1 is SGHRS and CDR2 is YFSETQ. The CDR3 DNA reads TGCGCCAGCAGCAGCGACAGGGTCGGGAACACTGAAGCTTTCTTT. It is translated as CASSSDRVGNTEAFF.

CDR3 protein: CASSLLAGSSNEQFF. The CDR3, as DNA: TGTGCCAGTAGTCTCTTGGCAGGGTCGTCCAATGAGCAGTTCTTC. The rearrangement uses TRBV19 and TRBJ2-1; possibly TRBD1 for D (5 bases). There are 15 residues in the CDR3. Germline V gene data show CDR1 as LNHDA and CDR2 as SQIVND (reference sequence). V dropped 5 bases and J dropped 6 bases, with 17 bases sitting between them. Supplemented by reference TRBV19 and TRBJ2-1, the full variable domain reads DGGITQSPKYLFRKEGQNVTLSCEQNLNHDAMYWYRQDPGQGLRLIYYSQIVNDFQKGDIAEGYSVSREKKESFPLTVTSAQKNPTAFYLCASSLLAGSSNEQFFGPGTRLTVL.

The CDR3 DNA follows: TGTGCCACCTCATCACCCCGGAGTTCCGCAGATACGCAGTATTTT. Translation gives CATSSPRSSADTQYF. The rearrangement joins TRBV6-5 to TRBJ2-3, with unresolved D. Trimming pared 10 bases from V and 4 bases from J, leaving 21 bases between. CDR1 MNHEY and CDR2 SVGAGI come from the germline V gene. The CDR3 loop spans 15 amino acids.

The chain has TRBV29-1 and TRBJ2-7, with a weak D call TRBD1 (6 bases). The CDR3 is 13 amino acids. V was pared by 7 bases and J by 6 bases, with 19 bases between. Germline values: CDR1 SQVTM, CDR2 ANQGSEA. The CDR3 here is CSGSTGIVSEQYF. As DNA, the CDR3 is TGCAGCGGTTCAACAGGGATCGTCTCCGAGCAGTACTTC.

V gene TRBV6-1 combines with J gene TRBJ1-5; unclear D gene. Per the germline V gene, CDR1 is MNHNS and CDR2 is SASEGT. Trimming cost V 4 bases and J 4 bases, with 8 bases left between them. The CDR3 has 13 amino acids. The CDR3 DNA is TGTGCCAGCAGTGGGGAGAGAAATCAGCCCCAGCATTTT. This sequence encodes CASSGERNQPQHF.

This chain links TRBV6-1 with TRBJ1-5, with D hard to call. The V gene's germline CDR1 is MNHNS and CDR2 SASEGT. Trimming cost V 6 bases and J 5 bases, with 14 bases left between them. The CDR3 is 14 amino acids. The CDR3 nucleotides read TGTGCCAGCAGGCCCCCCGGGATACATCAGCCCCAGCATTTT. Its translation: CASRPPGIHQPQHF.

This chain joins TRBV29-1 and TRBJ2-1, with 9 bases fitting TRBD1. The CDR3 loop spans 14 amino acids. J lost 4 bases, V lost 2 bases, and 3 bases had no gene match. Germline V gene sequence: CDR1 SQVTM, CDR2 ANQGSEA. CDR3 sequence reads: CSVERDRAYNEQFF. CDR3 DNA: TGCAGCGTTGAACGGGACAGGGCTTACAATGAGCAGTTCTTC.

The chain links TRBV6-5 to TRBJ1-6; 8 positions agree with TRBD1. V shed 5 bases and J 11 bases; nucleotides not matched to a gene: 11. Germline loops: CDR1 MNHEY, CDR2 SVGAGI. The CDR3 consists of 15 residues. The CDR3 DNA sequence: TGTGCCAGCAGTGTATCGGACAGGGTTTGGGCACCCCTCCACTTT. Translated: CASSVSDRVWAPLHF.

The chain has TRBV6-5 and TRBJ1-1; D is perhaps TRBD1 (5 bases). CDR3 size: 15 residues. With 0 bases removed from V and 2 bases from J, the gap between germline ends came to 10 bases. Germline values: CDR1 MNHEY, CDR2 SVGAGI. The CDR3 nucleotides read TGTGCCAGCAGTTACTCGAGCCAGGGAAACACTGAAGCTTTCTTT. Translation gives CASSYSSQGNTEAFF.

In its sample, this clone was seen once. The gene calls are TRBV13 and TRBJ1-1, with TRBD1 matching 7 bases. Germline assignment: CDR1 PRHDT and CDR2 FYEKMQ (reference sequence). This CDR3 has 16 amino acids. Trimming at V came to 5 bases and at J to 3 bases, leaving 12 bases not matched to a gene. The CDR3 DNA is TGTGCCAGCAGCCCCGGAGGAGACAGGGAGGACACTGAAGCTTTCTTT. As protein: CASSPGGDREDTEAFF.

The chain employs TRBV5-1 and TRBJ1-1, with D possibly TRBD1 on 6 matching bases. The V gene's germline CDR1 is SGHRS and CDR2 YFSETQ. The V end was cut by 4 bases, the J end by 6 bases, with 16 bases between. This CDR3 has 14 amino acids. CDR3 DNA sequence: TGCGCCAGCAGCAGAGGGGGAAATGACGCTGAAGCTTTCTTT. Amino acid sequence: CASSRGGNDAEAFF.

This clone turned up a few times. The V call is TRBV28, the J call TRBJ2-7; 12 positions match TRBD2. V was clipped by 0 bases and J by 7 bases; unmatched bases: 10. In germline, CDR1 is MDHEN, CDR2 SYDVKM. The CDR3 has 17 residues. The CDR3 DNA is TGTGCCAGCAGTTTATGGAGTCTAGCGGGGGGGCCGGGGGAGCAGTACTTC. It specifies CASSLWSLAGGPGEQYF.

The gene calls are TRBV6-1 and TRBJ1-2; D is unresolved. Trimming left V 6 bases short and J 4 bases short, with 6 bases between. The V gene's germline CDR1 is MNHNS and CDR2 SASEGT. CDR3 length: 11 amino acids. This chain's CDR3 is CASRGVYGYTF. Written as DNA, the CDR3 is TGTGCCAGCAGGGGCGTCTATGGCTACACCTTC.

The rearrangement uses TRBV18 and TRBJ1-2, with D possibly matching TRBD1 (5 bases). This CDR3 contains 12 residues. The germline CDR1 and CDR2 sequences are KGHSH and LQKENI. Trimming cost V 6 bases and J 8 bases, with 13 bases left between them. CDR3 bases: TGTGCCAGCTCTCGTCAGCAGGGAGGCTACACCTTC. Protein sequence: CASSRQQGGYTF.

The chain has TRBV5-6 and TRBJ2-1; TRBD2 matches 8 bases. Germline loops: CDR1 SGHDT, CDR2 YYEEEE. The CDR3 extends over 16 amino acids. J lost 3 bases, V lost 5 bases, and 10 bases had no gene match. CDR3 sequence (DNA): TGTGCCAGCAGTCCACTCGGGGGGGACAACTACAATGAGCAGTTCTTC. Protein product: CASSPLGGDNYNEQFF.

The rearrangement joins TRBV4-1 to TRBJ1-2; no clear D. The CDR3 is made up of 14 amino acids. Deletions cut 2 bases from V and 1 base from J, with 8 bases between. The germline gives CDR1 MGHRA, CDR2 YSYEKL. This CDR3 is CASSQLTSNYGYTF. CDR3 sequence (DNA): TGCGCCAGCAGCCAATTGACAAGTAACTATGGCTACACCTTC.

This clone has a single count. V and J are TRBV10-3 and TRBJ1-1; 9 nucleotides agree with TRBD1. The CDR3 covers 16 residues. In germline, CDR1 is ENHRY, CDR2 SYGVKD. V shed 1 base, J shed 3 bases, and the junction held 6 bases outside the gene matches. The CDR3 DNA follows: TGTGCCATCAGTGAGTACAGGGGGCGCGGAGACACTGAAGCTTTCTTT. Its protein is CAISEYRGRGDTEAFF.

The CDR3 protein is CASSHMTGGGETQYF. CDR3 nucleotides: TGTGCCAGCAGTCACATGACAGGGGGCGGAGAGACCCAGTACTTC. V and J are TRBV28 and TRBJ2-5; 10 bases fit TRBD1. Germline assignment: CDR1 MDHEN and CDR2 SYDVKM. After removal of 5 bases from V and 4 bases from J, the junction contained 7 bases not matched to a gene. The CDR3 sequence is 15 residues long.

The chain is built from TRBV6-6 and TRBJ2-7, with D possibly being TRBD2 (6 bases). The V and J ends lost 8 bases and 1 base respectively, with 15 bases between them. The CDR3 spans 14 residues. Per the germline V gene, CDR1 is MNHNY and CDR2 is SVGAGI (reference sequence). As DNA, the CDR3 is TGTGCCAGCGGGGGTGGGGGGAGTTCCTACGAGCAGTACTTC. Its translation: CASGGGGSSYEQYF.

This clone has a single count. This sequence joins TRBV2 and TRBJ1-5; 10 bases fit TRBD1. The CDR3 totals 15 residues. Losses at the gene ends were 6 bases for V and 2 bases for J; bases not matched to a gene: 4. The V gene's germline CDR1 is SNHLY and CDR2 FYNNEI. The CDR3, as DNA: TGTGCCAGCAGGGCCGGGACAGGGGGCAATCAGCCCCAGCATTTT. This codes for CASRAGTGGNQPQHF. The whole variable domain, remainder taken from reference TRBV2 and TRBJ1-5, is EPEVTQTPSHQVTQMGQEVILRCVPISNHLYFYWYRQILGQKVEFLVSFYNNEISEKSEIFDDQFSVERPDGSNFTLKIRSTKLEDSAMYFCASRAGTGGNQPQHFGDGTRLSIL.

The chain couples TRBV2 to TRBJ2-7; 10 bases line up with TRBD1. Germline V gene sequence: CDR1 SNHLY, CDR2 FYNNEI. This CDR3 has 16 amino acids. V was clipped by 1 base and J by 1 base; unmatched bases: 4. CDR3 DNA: TGTGCCAGCAGTGAAGTAGTGGGACAGGGGTCCTACGAGCAGTACTTC. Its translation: CASSEVVGQGSYEQYF. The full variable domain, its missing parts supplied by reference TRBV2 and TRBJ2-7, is EPEVTQTPSHQVTQMGQEVILRCVPISNHLYFYWYRQILGQKVEFLVSFYNNEISEKSEIFDDQFSVERPDGSNFTLKIRSTKLEDSAMYFCASSEVVGQGSYEQYFGPGTRLTVT.